The 5 T cell receptor beta chains given below trace back to one sample, sequenced in a study of blood T cell repertoires in COVID-19. The method was immunoSEQ multiplex PCR; TCRdb's version includes in-frame clones alone and lacks a portion of them. Of more than 250,000 clones in the sample, 87% are singletons; the top ten hold roughly 5.2%. Material for sequencing was PBMCs or T cells enriched from blood (not recorded which). The receptors originated from a woman aged 25 to 39 who had recovered from COVID-19.

The CDR3 nucleotides read TGCGCCAGCAGCCCCGAGCGAGTTGAGGTCTCTGGAAACACCATATATTTT. Translation gives CASSPERVEVSGNTIYF. This chain uses TRBV5-1 with TRBJ1-3, with no clear D. With 4 bases removed from V and 0 bases from J, the gap between germline ends came to 17 bases. The CDR3 contains 17 residues. Looked up from germline, CDR1 is SGHRS and CDR2 is YFSETQ. Based on the CDR3 plus reference TRBV5-1 and TRBJ1-3, the full variable domain is KAGVTQTPRYLIKTRGQQVTLSCSPISGHRSVSWYQQTPGQGLQFLFEYFSETQRNKGNFPGRFSGRQFSNSRSEMNVSTLELGDSALYLCASSPERVEVSGNTIYFGEGSWLTVV.

The rearrangement uses TRBV27 and TRBJ2-1; 7 bases align to TRBD2. The CDR3 has 15 amino acids. Germline CDR1 and CDR2: MNHEY and SMNVEV (reference sequence). With 4 bases clipped from V and 0 bases from J, the junction kept 3 bases outside the gene matches. CDR3 sequence (DNA): TGTGCCAGCAGTTCCAGCGGGGACTCCTACAATGAGCAGTTCTTC. Translating gives CASSSSGDSYNEQFF.

The chain uses TRBV5-1 and TRBJ2-5; maybe TRBD1 (6 bases). The V end was cut by 2 bases, the J end by 1 base, with 12 bases between. Per germline, CDR1 SGHRS and CDR2 YFSETQ. This CDR3 region has 15 residues. This CDR3 reads CASSFVGQPQETQYF. The DNA of the CDR3 is TGCGCCAGCAGCTTTGTCGGACAGCCCCAAGAGACCCAGTACTTC.

The chain is built from TRBV29-1 and TRBJ1-2; 8 bases are shared with TRBD1. With V trimmed by 4 bases and J by 6 bases, 7 bases remained unmatched. The CDR3 has 13 amino acids. Per the germline V gene, CDR1 is SQVTM and CDR2 is ANQGSEA. CDR3 sequence reads: CSVVRTGFDGYTF. In DNA, the CDR3 is TGCAGCGTTGTGAGGACAGGGTTCGATGGCTACACCTTC. Full variable domain (remainder filled in from reference TRBV29-1 and TRBJ1-2): SAVISQKPSRDICQRGTSLTIQCQVDSQVTMMFWYRQQPGQSLTLIATANQGSEATYESGFVIDKFPISRPNLTFSTLTVSNMSPEDSSIYLCSVVRTGFDGYTFGSGTRLTVV.

The chain combines TRBV5-5 with TRBJ2-2, with D tentatively TRBD1 (5 bases). CDR1 and CDR2 from the germline V gene are SGHKS and YYEKEE (reference sequence). V was clipped by 5 bases and J by 8 bases, with 10 bases between them. This CDR3 is built from 12 residues. As DNA, the CDR3 is TGTGCCAGCAGGCAACAGGCAGGGGAGCTGTTTTTT. Protein: CASRQQAGELFF.